This note documents a single TCR beta chain sequence. TCRdb's table, derived via immunoSEQ multiplex PCR, lists solely in-frame clones and lacks some. The data show about 2.3 million clones, just over 90% seen once. The data are from a study of shared clonotypes between healthy human individuals. Study overall: Donor ages ranged 18 to 49 years: a couple of women, a few men.

Splitting the CD4+ cells yielded a CD45RA+ naive subset and a CD45RA-negative memory subset. Germline-derived CDR1 and CDR2 are SNHLY and FYNNEI. The CDR3 runs 16 residues. V was clipped by 6 bases and J by 4 bases, with 19 bases between them. Sequenced: naive CD4+ T cells from PBMCs. The subset was: CD45RA+ positively selected. The sequence derives from a man aged 18 to 30 in good health. Some clones in this sample may be carry-over from other donors' samples. The chain links TRBV2 to TRBJ2-1; TRBD2 is a possible D gene (5 bases). The CDR3 spells CASRGIGQRRYNEQFF. The CDR3 region has the DNA TGTGCCAGCAGGGGCATTGGTCAGCGGAGATACAATGAGCAGTTCTTC.